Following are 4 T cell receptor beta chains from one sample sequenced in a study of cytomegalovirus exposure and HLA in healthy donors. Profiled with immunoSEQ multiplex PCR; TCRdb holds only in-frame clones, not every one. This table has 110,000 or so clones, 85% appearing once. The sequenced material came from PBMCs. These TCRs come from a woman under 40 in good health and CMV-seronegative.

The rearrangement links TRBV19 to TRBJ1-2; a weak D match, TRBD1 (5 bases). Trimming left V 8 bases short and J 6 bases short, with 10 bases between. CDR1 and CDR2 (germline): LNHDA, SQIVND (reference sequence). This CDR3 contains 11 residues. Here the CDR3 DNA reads TGTGCCAGTTCTCAGGGAAATGGCTACACCTTC. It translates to CASSQGNGYTF. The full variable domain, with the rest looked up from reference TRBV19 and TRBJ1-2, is DGGITQSPKYLFRKEGQNVTLSCEQNLNHDAMYWYRQDPGQGLRLIYYSQIVNDFQKGDIAEGYSVSREKKESFPLTVTSAQKNPTAFYLCASSQGNGYTFGSGTRLTVV.

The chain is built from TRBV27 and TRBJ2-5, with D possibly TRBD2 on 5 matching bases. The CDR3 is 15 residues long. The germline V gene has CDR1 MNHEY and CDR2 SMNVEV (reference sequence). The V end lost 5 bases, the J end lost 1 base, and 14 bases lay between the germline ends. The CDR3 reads CASSLLGATQETQYF. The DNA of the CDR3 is TGTGCCAGCAGTCTCCTGGGAGCTACCCAAGAGACCCAGTACTTC.

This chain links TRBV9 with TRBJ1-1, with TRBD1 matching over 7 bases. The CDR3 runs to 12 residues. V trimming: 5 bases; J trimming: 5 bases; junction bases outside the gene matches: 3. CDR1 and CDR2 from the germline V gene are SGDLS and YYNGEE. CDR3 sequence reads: CASSDRVTEAFF. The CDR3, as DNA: TGTGCCAGCAGTGACAGGGTGACTGAAGCTTTCTTT.

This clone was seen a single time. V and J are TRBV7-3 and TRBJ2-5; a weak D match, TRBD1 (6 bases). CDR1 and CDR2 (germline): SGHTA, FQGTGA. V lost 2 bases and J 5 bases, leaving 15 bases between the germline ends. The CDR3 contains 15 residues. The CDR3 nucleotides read TGTGCCAGCAGCTTATTTGGGGGCTCCCGGGAGACCCAGTACTTC. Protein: CASSLFGGSRETQYF.